The 13 T cell receptor beta chains below were found in one sample sequenced in a study of T-cell memory formation after mild COVID-19 (dated by TCRdb to the early 2020s). Libraries were constructed by 5' RACE. Sequencing relied on an Illumina NovaSeq 6000. TCRdb trimmed the raw reads at Q25, called clones with MiXCR and kept productive beta chains. Rows with a matching CDR3 protein are joined into one entry that keeps the most common DNA and genes. Across this sample there are about 250,000 distinct CDR3 sequences, with less than 20% seen only once. The top ten constitute around 3.4% of the sample. Sequencing input: PBMCs or a T cell subset sorted from them (not recorded which). Receptors originate from a man aged 18 to 35 who had mild COVID-19 (a few samples of this study predate the infection). The sample titles of this study are shuffled in the database, so cell type and time point are left out; the donor was told from shared clones.

The CDR3 sequence is CASSPQGSKTQYF. DNA for the CDR3: TGTGCCAGCAGCCCACAGGGATCGAAGACCCAGTACTTC. J is TRBJ2-5 and V is TRBV7-3; D is possibly TRBD1 (6 bases). With 5 bases removed from V and 6 bases from J, the gap between germline ends came to 13 bases. Per the germline V gene, CDR1 is SGHTA and CDR2 is FQGTGA. The CDR3 contains 13 residues.

This clonotype was seen at least ten times. This chain connects TRBV5-1 to TRBJ2-1; D is unresolved. The germline CDR1 and CDR2 sequences are SGHRS and YFSETQ. CDR3 length: 13 residues. The V gene lost 1 base and the J gene lost 7 bases, with 9 bases spanning the gap. Here the CDR3 reads CASSLRRDNEQFF. The CDR3 DNA follows: TGCGCCAGCAGCTTGAGACGCGATAATGAGCAGTTCTTC.

There are a few counts of this clonotype. The V gene is TRBV6-4, the J gene TRBJ2-1; 7 bases align to TRBD2. The J segment lost 6 bases and the V segment lost 4 bases, leaving 6 bases of the junction unmatched. CDR1 and CDR2 from the germline V gene are MRHNA and SNTAGT. The CDR3 spans 14 residues. Here the CDR3 DNA reads TGTGCCAGCAGTGTTCAGGCTAGCGGCAATGAGCAGTTCTTC. The encoded protein is CASSVQASGNEQFF.

This clonotype has more than one count but fewer than ten. The rearrangement uses TRBV20-1 and TRBJ1-5; D remains ambiguous. The CDR3 runs to 13 residues. Germline V CDR1 and CDR2: DFQATT, SNEGSKA (reference sequence). V was cut by 5 bases and J by 2 bases, with 10 bases left in between. Written as DNA, the CDR3 is TGCAGTGCTGCGGGAGGTGGCAATCAGCCCCAGCATTTT. It yields the protein CSAAGGGNQPQHF.

The chain uses TRBV12-3 or TRBV12-4 and TRBJ1-5; tentative D call: TRBD1 (5 bases). V lost 3 bases, J lost 3 bases, and 9 bases lay in between. This CDR3 has 14 residues. In DNA form, the CDR3 reads TGTGCCAGCAGTTTCGGGGGAGTCAATCAGCCCCAGCATTTT. Encoded protein: CASSFGGVNQPQHF.

The sample holds a few counts of this clonotype. The CDR3 region is CASSSEGTFYNEQFF. CDR3 nucleotide sequence: TGCGCCAGCAGCTCCGAGGGGACTTTTTACAATGAGCAGTTCTTC. The chain is built from TRBV5-1 and TRBJ2-1, with D perhaps TRBD2 (6 bases). The CDR3 is made up of 15 amino acids. V shed 3 bases and J shed 4 bases, with 14 bases lying between them. From germline, CDR1 is SGHRS and CDR2 YFSETQ. The whole variable domain, filled in from reference TRBV5-1 and TRBJ2-1, reads KAGVTQTPRYLIKTRGQQVTLSCSPISGHRSVSWYQQTPGQGLQFLFEYFSETQRNKGNFPGRFSGRQFSNSRSEMNVSTLELGDSALYLCASSSEGTFYNEQFFGPGTRLTVL.

This clonotype was seen a handful of times. CDR3 in DNA: TGTGCCAGCAGCTTCGCACCGGGACAAATCTACGAGCAGTACTTC. Its protein product is CASSFAPGQIYEQYF. The chain carries TRBV7-2 and TRBJ2-7; D perhaps matches TRBD1 (6 bases). CDR1 SGHTA and CDR2 FQGNSA come from the germline V gene. V lost 3 bases and J 3 bases, leaving 15 bases between the germline ends. This CDR3 comprises 15 residues.

The chain links TRBV5-1 to TRBJ1-1; 8 bases fit TRBD1. The CDR3 sequence is 13 residues long. The V gene end was trimmed by 4 bases and the J gene end by 6 bases; junction bases not matched to a gene: 5. Germline CDR1 SGHRS, CDR2 YFSETQ. The CDR3 loop reads CASSTQGGPEAFF. The CDR3 DNA follows: TGCGCCAGCAGCACACAGGGGGGGCCTGAAGCTTTCTTT. Filled out from reference TRBV5-1 and TRBJ1-1, the complete variable domain reads KAGVTQTPRYLIKTRGQQVTLSCSPISGHRSVSWYQQTPGQGLQFLFEYFSETQRNKGNFPGRFSGRQFSNSRSEMNVSTLELGDSALYLCASSTQGGPEAFFGQGTRLTVV.

This clonotype was seen a few times. The chain combines TRBV7-2 with TRBJ2-3, with D perhaps TRBD1 or TRBD2 (5 bases each). The CDR3 loop spans 15 amino acids. V was cut by 2 bases and J by 5 bases, with 14 bases left in between. The germline gives CDR1 SGHTA, CDR2 FQGNSA. The DNA for the CDR3 is TGTGCCAGCAGCTTAATCCCGGGGCAGGGAGATACGCAGTATTTT. This sequence encodes CASSLIPGQGDTQYF.

In this sample, this clonotype turned up many times. The chain recombines TRBV7-2 with TRBJ1-1, with TRBD1 matching 7 bases. V lost 0 bases, J lost 4 bases, and 8 bases stayed unmatched. This CDR3 has 16 residues. The germline V gene has CDR1 SGHTA and CDR2 FQGNSA. DNA for the CDR3: TGTGCCAGCAGCTTAGCGTCGGCAGGGGGGTTCACTGAAGCTTTCTTT. Its translation is CASSLASAGGFTEAFF.

In this sample, this clonotype turned up a few times. The gene calls are TRBV18 and TRBJ2-1, with a weak D call TRBD1 (6 bases). The CDR3 has 14 residues. Between the trimmed V and J ends, which lost 2 bases and 7 bases, there was a span of 12 bases. CDR1 is KGHSH and CDR2 is LQKENI in the germline V gene. CDR3 nucleotide sequence: TGTGCCAGCTCACCAGCGTTGGGGGCGAATGAGCAGTTCTTC. Its protein product is CASSPALGANEQFF.

V is TRBV7-2 and J is TRBJ2-7; D is perhaps TRBD1 or TRBD2 (5 bases each). The length of the CDR3 is 19 residues. With 1 base removed from V and 0 bases from J, the gap between germline ends came to 22 bases. Looked up from germline, CDR1 is SGHTA and CDR2 is FQGNSA. This chain's CDR3 is CASSLGAPGGWGFSYEQYF. The CDR3 nucleotides read TGTGCCAGCAGCTTAGGGGCCCCTGGGGGATGGGGTTTCTCCTACGAGCAGTACTTC.

This clonotype has just a few counts. CDR3 sequence (DNA): TGTGCCAGCAGCTTGGACGGCAGATACTCCTACGAGCAGTACGTC. This sequence encodes CASSLDGRYSYEQYV. The chain uses TRBV5-8 and TRBJ2-7, with no clear D. V was cut by 0 bases and J by 0 bases, with 10 bases left in between. This CDR3 region has 15 residues. Germline-derived CDR1 and CDR2 are SGHTS and YDEGEE.